This T cell receptor beta chain was sequenced in a study of T-cell reconstitution after alpha-beta-depleted transplantation in children. Construction of the TCRbeta library involved unique molecular identifiers. TCRdb fed the PCR reads into MiXCR, producing one record per CDR3 protein. The sample carries roughly 250,000 distinct CDR3 sequences, roughly 7.7% recorded once. This clonotype was detected ten times or more. The V segment lost 2 bases and the J segment 5 bases; nucleotides outside the gene matches: 0. This CDR3 comprises 14 residues. The chain recombines TRBV12-3 or TRBV12-4 with TRBJ2-3; 11 bases are a match to TRBD2. This receptor was identified in a male patient between 10 and 17 years old who had a stem cell transplant for acute lymphoblastic leukemia, so the T cells may come from the graft donor. The source was PBMCs, mostly from graft donor cells, collected 180 days after TCRalphabeta/CD19-depleted stem cell transplant. In DNA, the CDR3 is TGTGCCAGCAGTTTACTAGCGGGAGGAGATACGCAGTATTTT. The encoded protein is CASSLLAGGDTQYF.